The 23 T cell receptor beta chains presented below share a single source sample, sequenced in a study of early stage breast cancer tumors. Clones were read by immunoSEQ multiplex PCR, and TCRdb kept only the in-frame ones, dropping some. The repertoire has 9,500 to 10,000 clones, almost 65% of them found once; the top ten carry 12%. Sequenced sample: breast tumor tissue. The source of these receptors is a person between 55 and 69 years old with breast cancer.

The CDR3 here is CASSSRLGGVANTGELFF. The CDR3 bases are TGTGCCAGCAGCTCCCGCCTCGGGGGAGTCGCGAACACCGGGGAGCTGTTTTTT. This chain connects TRBV7-6 to TRBJ2-2; a possible D gene is TRBD2 (6 bases). The CDR3 spans 18 residues. Between the trimmed V and J ends, which lost 4 bases and 0 bases, there was a span of 18 bases. Germline CDR1 SGHVS, CDR2 FNYEAQ.

V usage is TRBV5-6 and J usage is TRBJ2-7; D gene unclear. Per germline, CDR1 SGHDT and CDR2 YYEEEE. The CDR3 has 13 amino acids. With 1 base removed from V and 6 bases from J, the gap between germline ends came to 11 bases. The CDR3 bases are TGTGCCAGCAGCTTGCTTGGAAAAGGCGAGCAGTACTTC. This sequence encodes CASSLLGKGEQYF.

This clone was observed a single time. The CDR3 region is CASSENSGGTDTQYF. CDR3 nucleotides: TGTGCCAGCAGTGAAAATAGCGGGGGCACAGATACGCAGTATTTT. The J gene is TRBJ2-3, the V gene TRBV6-4; 8 positions agree with TRBD2. The V and J ends lost 3 bases and 1 base, in that order; junction bases with no gene match: 3. Germline values: CDR1 MRHNA, CDR2 SNTAGT. The CDR3 has 15 amino acids.

V gene TRBV30 combines with J gene TRBJ1-5, with no clear D. CDR1 and CDR2 from the germline V gene are GTSNPN and SVGIG (reference sequence). The CDR3 has 14 amino acids. V was cut by 0 bases and J by 6 bases, with 12 bases left in between. CDR3 protein: CAWSVPGISQPQHF. CDR3 in DNA: TGTGCCTGGAGTGTACCGGGGATAAGTCAGCCCCAGCATTTT.

The CDR3 region has the DNA TGTGCCTGGAGTTTAGGGATGGAAGAGACCCAGTACTTC. This encodes CAWSLGMEETQYF. J is TRBJ2-5 and V is TRBV30; D remains unclear. The germline V gene has CDR1 GTSNPN and CDR2 SVGIG (reference sequence). V lost 2 bases, J lost 3 bases, and 10 bases lay in between. CDR3 length: 13 residues.

This clone was seen a few times. The chain carries TRBV28 and TRBJ2-7; D may be TRBD1 (6 bases). The CDR3 length is 14 residues. Trimming shortened V by 3 bases and J by 7 bases, and 16 bases separated the two germline ends. Looked up from germline, CDR1 is MDHEN and CDR2 is SYDVKM. The CDR3 DNA follows: TGTGCCAGCAGTTTGCAGGGGCCGGCTAATGAGCAGTACTTC. Amino acids: CASSLQGPANEQYF.

This clone is a singleton in its sample. The chain recombines TRBV10-3 with TRBJ2-1; D possibly matches TRBD1 or TRBD2 (6 bases each). Germline V gives CDR1 ENHRY, CDR2 SYGVKD. The CDR3 has 13 residues. V was clipped by 4 bases and J by 9 bases, with 13 bases between them. The CDR3 DNA sequence: TGTGCCATCAGTGCAAAGGGGGGTATTGAGCAGTTCTTC. It codes for CAISAKGGIEQFF.

This clone occurred a few times. The chain joins TRBV27 to TRBJ1-2; 10 nucleotides line up with TRBD1. Germline CDR1 MNHEY, CDR2 SMNVEV (reference sequence). After removal of 5 bases from V and 6 bases from J, the junction contained 6 bases not matched to a gene. The CDR3 runs to 14 residues. The chain's CDR3 is CASSTQTGGNGYTF. CDR3 sequence (DNA): TGTGCCAGCAGTACCCAGACAGGGGGCAATGGCTACACCTTC.

CDR3 region: CASSLWEREKNEQFF. The CDR3 bases are TGTGCCAGCAGTTTATGGGAGCGGGAGAAAAATGAGCAGTTCTTC. V usage is TRBV28 and J usage is TRBJ2-1; 8 bases line up with TRBD2. Germline V gene data show CDR1 as MDHEN and CDR2 as SYDVKM. CDR3 length: 15 residues. The J segment lost 7 bases and the V segment lost 0 bases, leaving 5 bases of the junction unmatched.

This chain uses TRBV7-9 with TRBJ2-1; possible D gene TRBD1, 5 bases. V lost 5 bases and J 0 bases, leaving 14 bases between the germline ends. Germline CDR1 reads SEHNR; CDR2 reads FQNEAQ (reference sequence). This CDR3 region has 16 residues. CDR3 residues: CASSRWGLSSYNEQFF. CDR3 in DNA: TGTGCCAGCAGCCGGTGGGGCCTGAGCTCCTACAATGAGCAGTTCTTC.

This clone has just one count. The chain couples TRBV6-5 to TRBJ1-6; D gene uncertain. The germline V and J ends were trimmed by 7 bases and 9 bases, with 19 bases remaining between them. Germline V gives CDR1 MNHEY, CDR2 SVGAGI. The CDR3 covers 15 residues. This chain's CDR3 is CASTPPDGMGSPLHF. CDR3 DNA: TGTGCCAGCACCCCACCCGACGGAATGGGTTCACCCCTCCACTTT.

CDR3 loop: CASSFTGGGYEQYF. DNA of the CDR3: TGTGCCAGCAGCTTTACAGGGGGCGGATACGAGCAGTACTTC. The V and J genes are TRBV5-4 and TRBJ2-7; 9 positions match TRBD1. The CDR3 spans 14 residues. The germline gives CDR1 SGHNT, CDR2 YYREEE (reference sequence). Unmatched junction bases numbered 4, after V lost 2 bases and J lost 4 bases.

This clone was seen only a few times. V gene TRBV27 combines with J gene TRBJ1-5; D is ambiguous. This CDR3 contains 14 residues. Trimming left V 8 bases short and J 0 bases short, with 11 bases between. Germline values: CDR1 MNHEY, CDR2 SMNVEV (reference sequence). CDR3 bases: TGTGCCAGCCGAGCGGTGAATAGCAATCAGCCCCAGCATTTT. It translates to CASRAVNSNQPQHF.

About this clone itself: This CDR3 is also generated by other DNA sequences in the sample. This chain connects TRBV28 to TRBJ2-3, with D hard to call. The germline CDR1 and CDR2 sequences are MDHEN and SYDVKM. Trimming took off 2 bases at V and 6 bases at J, with 12 bases between the two ends. This CDR3 is 14 amino acids long. CDR3 bases: TGTGCCAGCAGTTTACAAGGCCCAAGGGATACGCAGTATTTT. Translating gives CASSLQGPRDTQYF.

The CDR3 bases are TGTGCCAGTAGTATAGTTGGGGTTGGCAATCAGCCCCAGCATTTT. This codes for CASSIVGVGNQPQHF. V and J are TRBV19 and TRBJ1-5; D gene uncertain. Germline V CDR1 and CDR2: LNHDA, SQIVND (reference sequence). Deletions cut 1 base from V and 2 bases from J, with 9 bases between. The CDR3 contains 15 residues.

The rearrangement joins TRBV11-1 to TRBJ2-3; unclear D gene. CDR1 is SGHAT, CDR2 FQDESV, per germline (reference sequence). CDR3 size: 14 residues. The V end was cut by 1 base, the J end by 2 bases, with 7 bases between. The CDR3 loop reads CASSLGVYTDTQYF. The DNA for the CDR3 is TGTGCCAGCAGCTTAGGAGTTTACACAGATACGCAGTATTTT.

This clone was observed a few times. An end of the junction differs from the germline gene, which may be a read error. The V gene is TRBV19, the J gene TRBJ2-1, with D unclear. This CDR3 comprises 14 residues. The germline CDR1 and CDR2 sequences are LNHDA and SQIVND (reference sequence). The CDR3 DNA is TGTGCCAGTAGTATAAGTGGGGTCTACGATGAGCAGTTCTTC. Its protein is CASSISGVYDEQFF.

The chain has TRBV5-6 and TRBJ1-2, with 10 bases that match TRBD1. CDR1 is SGHDT, CDR2 YYEEEE, per germline. J lost 6 bases, V lost 0 bases, and 8 bases had no gene match. This CDR3 is built from 16 residues. The chain's CDR3 is CASSLVTTGGPNGYTF. The CDR3 nucleotides are TGTGCCAGCAGCTTGGTCACGACAGGGGGCCCCAATGGCTACACCTTC.

The chain has TRBV10-3 and TRBJ1-5, with unresolved D. CDR1 is ENHRY and CDR2 is SYGVKD in the germline V gene. The V end lost 8 bases, the J end lost 4 bases, and 15 bases lay between the germline ends. The CDR3 is 14 residues long. The CDR3 protein is CAIASDGKNQPQHF. In DNA form, the CDR3 reads TGTGCCATCGCTTCGGACGGAAAAAATCAGCCCCAGCATTTT.

This clone was seen a few times. The chain uses TRBV7-9 and TRBJ2-1, with unresolved D. Trimming removed 0 bases from V and 6 bases from J, with 9 bases in between. Germline-derived CDR1 and CDR2 are SEHNR and FQNEAQ (reference sequence). CDR3 length: 14 amino acids. CDR3 bases: TGTGCCAGCAGCTTAGCGGGGAAGGGCAATGAGCAGTTCTTC. It encodes CASSLAGKGNEQFF.

This clone was counted a few times. The V call is TRBV7-6, the J call TRBJ2-1, with 14 bases that match TRBD2. The ends lost 5 bases at V and 7 bases at J; junction bases unmatched: 7. CDR1 and CDR2 from the germline V gene are SGHVS and FNYEAQ. The CDR3 is 16 amino acids. The CDR3 DNA reads TGTGCCAGCAGCCCTCAAGGGACTAGCGGGAGAAATGAGCAGTTCTTC. Translation: CASSPQGTSGRNEQFF.

The V and J genes are TRBV4-1 and TRBJ1-4; TRBD1 matches 10 bases. J was trimmed by 7 bases and V by 1 base; bases with no gene match: 9. Germline lookup yields CDR1 MGHRA and CDR2 YSYEKL. CDR3 length: 17 residues. DNA of the CDR3: TGCGCCAGCAGCCAAGGAGGTTTGGGACAGGGGAGTGAAAAACTGTTTTTT. Amino acids: CASSQGGLGQGSEKLFF.

The genes are TRBV7-9 and TRBJ1-2; 7 bases agree with TRBD1. The CDR3 runs to 12 residues. V shed 6 bases and J 8 bases; nucleotides not matched to a gene: 6. The V gene's germline CDR1 is SEHNR and CDR2 FQNEAQ (reference sequence). CDR3 sequence reads: CASRRQGRGYTF. CDR3 nucleotides: TGTGCCAGCAGGCGACAGGGACGGGGCTACACCTTC.